This T cell receptor (beta chain) was identified during a study of blood T cell repertoires in COVID-19. Participants were aged about 18 to 90 years, lived in around 25 US areas, and enrolled virtually. Cohort 3 donors counted as recovered after two negative PCRs, clearance, or resolved symptoms. Under the authors' procedure: Estimates of nucleated cell counts were drawn from the amplification of reference gene primers. The assay was immunoSEQ multiplex PCR, and TCRdb's table has in-frame clones only and misses some. From that table come the V and J calls and clone size; the DNA was used to work out D and trimming. The table lists fewer than 150,000 clones, roughly 87% of them singletons. The CDR3 has 12 amino acids. V was trimmed by 8 bases and J by 8 bases, leaving 13 bases between them. Germline V gene lookup returns CDR1 SNHLY and CDR2 FYNNEI.

This chain uses TRBV2 with TRBJ2-1, with D perhaps matching TRBD2 (6 bases). The receptor comes from a man aged 25-40 years who had recovered from COVID-19. The sequencing sample was made of PBMCs or T cells enriched from blood (not recorded which). The CDR3 DNA follows: TGTGCCAGCGATGTTGCTAGCGATGAGCAGTTCTTC. This encodes CASDVASDEQFF.